This entry lists 10 T cell receptor beta chains sequenced from one sample in a study of early T cells in non-severe SARS-CoV-2 infection. One entry per CDR3 protein, called by TCRdb with MiXCR from the 5' RACE reads. The table lists about 27,000 distinct CDR3 sequences, approximately 5.4% of them singletons. The sequenced sample was whole blood. These receptors were collected from an adult who was a healthcare worker with PCR-confirmed SARS-CoV-2 infection or an uninfected control (not recorded which).

Ten or more counts support this clonotype. The chain employs TRBV4-3 and TRBJ1-1, with D perhaps TRBD1 (5 bases). In germline, CDR1 is LGHNA, CDR2 YSLEER. This CDR3 region has 18 residues. V was cut by 4 bases and J by 0 bases, with 21 bases left in between. CDR3 protein: CASSLRIGTGTVNTEAFF. CDR3 bases: TGCGCCAGCAGCCTTAGAATTGGAACCGGGACGGTGAACACTGAAGCTTTCTTT.

This clonotype was detected many times. The chain is built from TRBV19 and TRBJ2-7; TRBD2 aligns across 9 bases. With V trimmed by 5 bases and J by 2 bases, 7 bases remained unmatched. Per germline, CDR1 LNHDA and CDR2 SQIVND (reference sequence). The CDR3 is 15 residues long. The CDR3 DNA sequence: TGTGCCAGTAGTCGTAAATTAGCGGGAGCCTACGAGCAGTACTTC. Its protein product is CASSRKLAGAYEQYF.

The V gene is TRBV28, the J gene TRBJ2-7; 11 nucleotides align to TRBD2. Per germline, CDR1 MDHEN and CDR2 SYDVKM. The CDR3 totals 16 residues. V gave up 3 bases and J gave up 0 bases; unmatched junction bases: 4. In DNA form, the CDR3 reads TGTGCCAGCAGTTTGACTAGCGGGACCCCCTCCTACGAGCAGTACTTC. Translation gives CASSLTSGTPSYEQYF. The variable domain in full, completed from reference TRBV28 and TRBJ2-7, reads DVKVTQSSRYLVKRTGEKVFLECVQDMDHENMFWYRQDPGLGLRLIYFSYDVKMKEKGDIPEGYSVSREKKERFSLILESASTNQTSMYLCASSLTSGTPSYEQYFGPGTRLTVT.

This clonotype was picked up many times. This chain uses TRBV9 with TRBJ2-1; 14 bases match TRBD2. Unmatched junction bases numbered 11, after V lost 4 bases and J lost 8 bases. Per the germline V gene, CDR1 is SGDLS and CDR2 is YYNGEE. The CDR3 is 17 residues long. The CDR3 nucleotides are TGTGCCAGCAGCTCCTCCAGACTAGCGGGAGGGAACGATGAGCAGTTCTTC. It specifies CASSSSRLAGGNDEQFF. Together with reference TRBV9 and TRBJ2-1, the CDR3 gives the full variable domain: DSGVTQTPKHLITATGQRVTLRCSPRSGDLSVYWYQQSLDQGLQFLIQYYNGEERAKGNILERFSAQQFPDLHSELNLSSLELGDSALYFCASSSSRLAGGNDEQFFGPGTRLTVL.

The J gene is TRBJ1-5, the V gene TRBV4-1; TRBD1 matches 8 bases. There are 21 residues in the CDR3. Losses at the gene ends were 0 bases for V and 0 bases for J; bases not matched to a gene: 16. Per germline, CDR1 MGHRA and CDR2 YSYEKL. DNA for the CDR3: TGCGCCAGCAGCCAAGAGTCAAACAGGGGGAACAACGATCATAGCAATCAGCCCCAGCATTTT. Protein product: CASSQESNRGNNDHSNQPQHF.

This clonotype was recorded at least ten times. The chain combines TRBV7-9 with TRBJ2-1; 8 positions agree with TRBD2. The V segment lost 5 bases and the J segment 6 bases; nucleotides outside the gene matches: 6. This CDR3 is built from 14 residues. Germline CDR1 SEHNR, CDR2 FQNEAQ (reference sequence). Here the CDR3 reads CASSATGGPNEQFF. The CDR3 DNA follows: TGTGCCAGCAGCGCAACGGGGGGGCCCAATGAGCAGTTCTTC.

V gene TRBV10-3 combines with J gene TRBJ2-7, with TRBD1 as a possible D gene (7 bases). Trimming cost V 8 bases and J 5 bases, with 19 bases left between them. Germline CDR1 reads ENHRY; CDR2 reads SYGVKD. The CDR3 loop spans 14 amino acids. CDR3 sequence (DNA): TGTGCCATCGCAGGGGGACTTACGGGGCACGAGCAGTACTTC. Translated: CAIAGGLTGHEQYF.

This clonotype was detected a few times. This chain joins TRBV20-1 and TRBJ1-3; tentatively, D is TRBD1 (5 bases). The CDR3 is 14 residues long. Looked up from germline, CDR1 is DFQATT and CDR2 is SNEGSKA (reference sequence). Trimming took 3 bases from V and 0 from J, leaving 9 bases between them. CDR3 sequence (DNA): TGCAGTGCTAGGGGGGATCTCTCTGGAAACACCATATATTTT. This sequence encodes CSARGDLSGNTIYF.

The rearrangement links TRBV5-4 to TRBJ2-3; D assignment may be TRBD1 or TRBD2 (5 bases each). The CDR3 is made up of 13 amino acids. The V and J ends lost 5 bases and 1 base respectively, with 8 bases between them. Germline CDR1 and CDR2: SGHNT and YYREEE (reference sequence). CDR3 nucleotides: TGTGCCAGCAGTCGGGACCGCACAGATACGCAGTATTTT. Amino acid sequence: CASSRDRTDTQYF.

In this sample, this clonotype is medium-sized. The rearrangement joins TRBV5-1 to TRBJ1-2, with D unresolved. The V gene's germline CDR1 is SGHRS and CDR2 YFSETQ. Trimming left V 6 bases short and J 2 bases short, with 20 bases between. CDR3 length: 16 residues. CDR3 amino acids: CASIPNPGLLNYGYTF. DNA of the CDR3: TGCGCCAGCATCCCGAACCCGGGTTTACTAAACTATGGCTACACCTTC.